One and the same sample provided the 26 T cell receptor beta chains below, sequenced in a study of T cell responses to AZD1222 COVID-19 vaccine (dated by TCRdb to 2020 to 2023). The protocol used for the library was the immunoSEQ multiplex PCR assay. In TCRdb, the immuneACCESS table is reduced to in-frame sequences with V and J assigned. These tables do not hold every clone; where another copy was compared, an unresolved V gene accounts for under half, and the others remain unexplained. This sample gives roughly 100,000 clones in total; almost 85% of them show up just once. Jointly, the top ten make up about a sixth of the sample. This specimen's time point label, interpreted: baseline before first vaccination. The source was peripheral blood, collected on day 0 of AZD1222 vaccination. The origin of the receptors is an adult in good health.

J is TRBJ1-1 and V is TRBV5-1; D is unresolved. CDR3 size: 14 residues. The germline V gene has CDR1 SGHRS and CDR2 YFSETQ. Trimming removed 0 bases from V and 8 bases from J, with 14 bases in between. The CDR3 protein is CASSLASPRQEAFF. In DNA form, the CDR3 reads TGCGCCAGCAGCTTGGCCAGTCCTCGGCAGGAAGCTTTCTTT.

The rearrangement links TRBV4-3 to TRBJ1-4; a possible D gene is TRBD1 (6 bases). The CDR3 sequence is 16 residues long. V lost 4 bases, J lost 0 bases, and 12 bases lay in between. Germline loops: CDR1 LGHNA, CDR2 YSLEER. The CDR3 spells CASSPDRQATNEKLFF. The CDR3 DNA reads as TGCGCCAGCAGCCCTGACAGACAGGCAACTAATGAAAAACTGTTTTTT.

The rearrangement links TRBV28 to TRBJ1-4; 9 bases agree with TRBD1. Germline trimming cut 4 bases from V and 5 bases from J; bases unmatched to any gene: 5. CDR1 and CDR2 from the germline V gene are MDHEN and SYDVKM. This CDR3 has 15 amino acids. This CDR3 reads CASSSLGTGNEKLFF. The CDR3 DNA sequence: TGTGCCAGCAGTTCGCTCGGGACAGGGAATGAAAAACTGTTTTTT.

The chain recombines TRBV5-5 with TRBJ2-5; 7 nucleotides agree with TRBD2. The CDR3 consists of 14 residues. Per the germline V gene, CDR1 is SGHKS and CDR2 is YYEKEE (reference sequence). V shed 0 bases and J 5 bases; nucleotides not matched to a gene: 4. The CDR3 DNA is TGTGCCAGCAGCTTGGGCGGGGGAGGGGAGACCCAGTACTTC. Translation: CASSLGGGGETQYF.

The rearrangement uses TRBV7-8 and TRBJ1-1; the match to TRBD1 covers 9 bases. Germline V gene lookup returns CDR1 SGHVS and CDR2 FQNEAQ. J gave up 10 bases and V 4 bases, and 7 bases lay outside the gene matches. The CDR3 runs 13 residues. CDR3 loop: CASSSRDREVAFF. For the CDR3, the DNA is TGTGCCAGCAGCTCCCGGGACAGGGAGGTAGCTTTCTTT.

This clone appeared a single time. CDR3 sequence: CAWRGQGAGSPLHF. In DNA form, the CDR3 reads TGTGCCTGGAGGGGGCAGGGCGCAGGTTCACCCCTCCACTTT. V usage is TRBV30 and J usage is TRBJ1-6, with D tentatively TRBD1 (5 bases). Germline CDR1 and CDR2: GTSNPN and SVGIG (reference sequence). The germline V and J ends were trimmed by 3 bases and 9 bases, with 15 bases remaining between them. The CDR3 is 14 residues long.

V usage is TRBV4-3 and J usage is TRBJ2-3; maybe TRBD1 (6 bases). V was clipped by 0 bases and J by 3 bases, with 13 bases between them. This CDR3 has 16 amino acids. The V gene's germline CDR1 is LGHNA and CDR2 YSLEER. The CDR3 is CASSQDGRGSTDTQYF. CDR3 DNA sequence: TGCGCCAGCAGCCAAGATGGCAGGGGATCGACAGATACGCAGTATTTT.

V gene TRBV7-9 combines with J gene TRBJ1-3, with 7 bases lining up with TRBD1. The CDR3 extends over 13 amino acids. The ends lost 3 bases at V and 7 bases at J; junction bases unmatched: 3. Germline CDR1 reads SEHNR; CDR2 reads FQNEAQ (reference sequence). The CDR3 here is CASSLQGGNTIYF. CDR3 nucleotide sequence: TGTGCCAGCAGCTTGCAGGGGGGGAACACCATATATTTT.

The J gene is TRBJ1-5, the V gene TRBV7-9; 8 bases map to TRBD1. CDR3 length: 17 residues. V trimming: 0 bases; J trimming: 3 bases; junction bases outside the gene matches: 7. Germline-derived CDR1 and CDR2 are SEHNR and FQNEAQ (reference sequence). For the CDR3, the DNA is TGTGCCAGCAGCTTAGCAACCGGACAGGGTTTCAATCAGCCCCAGCATTTT. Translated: CASSLATGQGFNQPQHF.

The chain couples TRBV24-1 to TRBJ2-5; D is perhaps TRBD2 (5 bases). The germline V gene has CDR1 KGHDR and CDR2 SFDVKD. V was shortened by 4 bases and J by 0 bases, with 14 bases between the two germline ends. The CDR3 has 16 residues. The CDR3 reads CATSDTHRGNQETQYF. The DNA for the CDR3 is TGTGCCACCAGTGACACCCACCGGGGAAACCAAGAGACCCAGTACTTC.

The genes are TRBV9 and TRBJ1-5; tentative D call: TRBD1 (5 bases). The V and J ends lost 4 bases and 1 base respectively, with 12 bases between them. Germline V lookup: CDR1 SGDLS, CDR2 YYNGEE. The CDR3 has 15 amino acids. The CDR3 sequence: CASSPAGESNQPQHF. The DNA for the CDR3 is TGTGCCAGCAGCCCGGCGGGGGAGAGCAATCAGCCCCAGCATTTT. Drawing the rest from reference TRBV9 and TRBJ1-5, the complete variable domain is DSGVTQTPKHLITATGQRVTLRCSPRSGDLSVYWYQQSLDQGLQFLIQYYNGEERAKGNILERFSAQQFPDLHSELNLSSLELGDSALYFCASSPAGESNQPQHFGDGTRLSIL.

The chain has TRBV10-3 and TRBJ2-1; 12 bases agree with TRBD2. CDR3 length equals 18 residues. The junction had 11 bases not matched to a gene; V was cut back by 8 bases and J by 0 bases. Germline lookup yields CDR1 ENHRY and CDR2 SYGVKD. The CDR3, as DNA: TGTGCCATCTCCCCTAGCGGGAGGGCCCCAAGCTCCTACAATGAGCAGTTCTTC. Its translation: CAISPSGRAPSSYNEQFF.

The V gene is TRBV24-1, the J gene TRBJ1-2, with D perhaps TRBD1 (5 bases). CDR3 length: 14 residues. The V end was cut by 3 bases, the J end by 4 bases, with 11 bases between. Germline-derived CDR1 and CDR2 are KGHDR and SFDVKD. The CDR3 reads CATSDPTVLYGYTF. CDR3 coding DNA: TGTGCCACCAGTGATCCGACAGTTCTCTATGGCTACACCTTC.

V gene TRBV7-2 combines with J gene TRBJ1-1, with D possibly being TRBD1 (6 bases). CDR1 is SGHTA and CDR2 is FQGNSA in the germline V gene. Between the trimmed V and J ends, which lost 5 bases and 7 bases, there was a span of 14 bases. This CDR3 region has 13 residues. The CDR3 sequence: CASSEDRTVEAFF. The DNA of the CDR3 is TGTGCCAGCAGCGAGGACCGGACAGTTGAAGCTTTCTTT.

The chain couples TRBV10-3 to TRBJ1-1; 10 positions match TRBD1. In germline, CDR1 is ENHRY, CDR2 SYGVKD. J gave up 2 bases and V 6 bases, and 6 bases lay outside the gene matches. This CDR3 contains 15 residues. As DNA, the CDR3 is TGTGCCATCAGCGAGCGGGACAGGGGCAACACTGAAGCTTTCTTT. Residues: CAISERDRGNTEAFF.

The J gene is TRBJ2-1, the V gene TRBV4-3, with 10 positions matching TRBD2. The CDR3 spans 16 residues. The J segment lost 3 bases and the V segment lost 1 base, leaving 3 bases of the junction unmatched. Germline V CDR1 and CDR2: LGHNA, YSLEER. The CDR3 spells CASSQAPSGGYNEQFF. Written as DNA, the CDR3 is TGCGCCAGCAGCCAAGCTCCTAGCGGGGGCTACAATGAGCAGTTCTTC.

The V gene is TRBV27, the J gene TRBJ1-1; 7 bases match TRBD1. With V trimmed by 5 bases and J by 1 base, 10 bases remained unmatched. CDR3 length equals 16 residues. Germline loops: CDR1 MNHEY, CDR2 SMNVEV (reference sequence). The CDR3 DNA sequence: TGTGCCAGCAGTCCCTCGGCCCCAGGGGGGAACACTGAAGCTTTCTTT. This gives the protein CASSPSAPGGNTEAFF.

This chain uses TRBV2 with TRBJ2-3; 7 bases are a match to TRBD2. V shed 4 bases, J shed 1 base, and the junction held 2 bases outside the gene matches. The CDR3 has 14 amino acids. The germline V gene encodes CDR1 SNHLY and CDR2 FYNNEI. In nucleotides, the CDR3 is TGTGCCAGCAGTGTCCGGGGGGGCACAGATACGCAGTATTTT. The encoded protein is CASSVRGGTDTQYF. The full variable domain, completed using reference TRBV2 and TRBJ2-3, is EPEVTQTPSHQVTQMGQEVILRCVPISNHLYFYWYRQILGQKVEFLVSFYNNEISEKSEIFDDQFSVERPDGSNFTLKIRSTKLEDSAMYFCASSVRGGTDTQYFGPGTRLTVL.

CDR3 loop: CASSPGTVKTEAFF. The CDR3 DNA is TGTGCCAGCAGCCCCGGGACAGTTAAAACTGAAGCTTTCTTT. This chain uses TRBV6-5 with TRBJ1-1, with TRBD1 identical over 7 bases. Germline lookup yields CDR1 MNHEY and CDR2 SVGAGI. With 6 bases clipped from V and 5 bases from J, the junction kept 9 bases outside the gene matches. The CDR3 runs to 14 residues.

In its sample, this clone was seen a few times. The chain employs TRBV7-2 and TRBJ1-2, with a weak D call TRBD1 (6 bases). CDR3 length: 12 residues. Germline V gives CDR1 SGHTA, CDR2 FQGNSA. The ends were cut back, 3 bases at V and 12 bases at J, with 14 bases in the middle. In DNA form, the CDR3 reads TGTGCCAGCAGCTTGATACAGGGTAAACACACCTTC. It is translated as CASSLIQGKHTF.

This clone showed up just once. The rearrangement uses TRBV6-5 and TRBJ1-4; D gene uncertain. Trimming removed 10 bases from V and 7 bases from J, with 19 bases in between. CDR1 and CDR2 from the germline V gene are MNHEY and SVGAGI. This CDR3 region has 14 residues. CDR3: CATHVGGVREKLFF. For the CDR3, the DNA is TGTGCCACCCACGTAGGCGGGGTTCGTGAAAAACTGTTTTTT.

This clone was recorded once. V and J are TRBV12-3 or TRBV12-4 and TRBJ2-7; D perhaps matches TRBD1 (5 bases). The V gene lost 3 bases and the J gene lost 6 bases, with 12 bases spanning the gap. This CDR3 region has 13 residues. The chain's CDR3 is CASSFVRVGEQYF. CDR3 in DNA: TGTGCCAGCAGTTTCGTCAGGGTAGGCGAGCAGTACTTC.

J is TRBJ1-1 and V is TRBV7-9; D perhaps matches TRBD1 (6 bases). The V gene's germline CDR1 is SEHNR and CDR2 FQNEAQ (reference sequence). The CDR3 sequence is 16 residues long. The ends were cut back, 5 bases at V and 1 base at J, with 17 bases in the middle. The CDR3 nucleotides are TGTGCCAGCAGCCCCATCTCCGGGACAACGAACACTGAAGCTTTCTTT. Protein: CASSPISGTTNTEAFF.

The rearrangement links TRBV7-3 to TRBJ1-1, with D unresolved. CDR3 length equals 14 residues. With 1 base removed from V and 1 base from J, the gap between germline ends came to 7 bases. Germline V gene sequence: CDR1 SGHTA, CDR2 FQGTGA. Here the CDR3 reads CASSLRAGNTEAFF. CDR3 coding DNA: TGTGCCAGCAGCTTAAGGGCAGGGAACACTGAAGCTTTCTTT. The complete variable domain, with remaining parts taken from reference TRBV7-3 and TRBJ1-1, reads GAGVSQTPSNKVTEKGKYVELRCDPISGHTALYWYRQSLGQGPEFLIYFQGTGAADDSGLPNDRFFAVRPEGSVSTLKIQRTERGDSAVYLCASSLRAGNTEAFFGQGTRLTVV.

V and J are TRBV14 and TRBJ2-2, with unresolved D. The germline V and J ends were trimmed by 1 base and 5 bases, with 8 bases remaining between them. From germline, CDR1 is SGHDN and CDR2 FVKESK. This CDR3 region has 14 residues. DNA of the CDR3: TGTGCCAGCAGCCAAGTGTGGTATACCGGGGAGCTGTTTTTT. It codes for CASSQVWYTGELFF.

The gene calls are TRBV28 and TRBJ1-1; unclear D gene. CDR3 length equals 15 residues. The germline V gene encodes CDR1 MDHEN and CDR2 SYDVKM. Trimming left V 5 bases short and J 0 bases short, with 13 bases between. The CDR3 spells CASSPKRALNTEAFF. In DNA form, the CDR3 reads TGTGCCAGCAGTCCGAAGCGGGCACTGAACACTGAAGCTTTCTTT.